This T cell receptor (beta chain) comes out of a study of T-cell reconstitution after alpha-beta-depleted transplantation in children. With regard to this clonotype: Its antigen remains unidentified.

Study outcomes and limitations: Most T-cell counts and diversity one year after the transplant came from T cells that were newly produced. The origin of high day-60 TCRbeta diversity in some patients lay in surviving recipient T cells and thymic progenitors. Where alpha-beta T cells came from about two months after transplant was reportedly several hundred expanded graft clones.

A library of TCRbeta sequences, prepared with unique molecular identifiers, was generated. One entry per CDR3 protein, called by TCRdb with MiXCR from the PCR reads. The table records approximately 97,000 distinct CDR3 sequences, approximately 5.4% of them present only once. Trimming took 0 bases from V and 0 from J, leaving 15 bases between them. CDR1 MDHEN and CDR2 SYDVKM come from the germline V gene. The CDR3 consists of 18 residues. This receptor was obtained from a female patient aged 2 to 10 who had a stem cell transplant for Fanconi anemia, so the T cells may come from the graft donor. The sequenced sample was PBMCs, mostly from graft donor cells, obtained 60 days after TCRalphabeta/CD19-depleted stem cell transplant. The chain couples TRBV28 to TRBJ1-3; no definite D call. CDR3 sequence: CASSLWTADGYSGNTIYF. Written as DNA, the CDR3 is TGTGCCAGCAGTTTATGGACGGCAGACGGATACTCTGGAAACACCATATATTTT. Full variable domain (rest looked up from reference TRBV28 and TRBJ1-3): DVKVTQSSRYLVKRTGEKVFLECVQDMDHENMFWYRQDPGLGLRLIYFSYDVKMKEKGDIPEGYSVSREKKERFSLILESASTNQTSMYLCASSLWTADGYSGNTIYFGEGSWLTVV.